The sequence of this TCR beta chain was determined in a study of T-cell reconstitution after alpha-beta-depleted transplantation in children. This clonotype was seen a few times. Researchers prepared the TCRbeta library using unique molecular identifiers, the study reports. TCRdb ran MiXCR on the PCR reads and lists one entry per CDR3 protein. Of a few hundred thousand distinct CDR3 sequences listed, about an eighth are singletons. Trimming pared 8 bases from V and 8 bases from J, leaving 16 bases between. Germline V gene lookup returns CDR1 ENHRY and CDR2 SYGVKD. This CDR3 region has 13 residues. The sample in question was PBMCs, obtained from the stem cell graft. This chain joins TRBV10-3 and TRBJ1-5, with D unresolved. This sequence was found in a human donor who donated a stem cell graft to a child with Fanconi anemia. The CDR3 bases are TGTGCCATCCGCCAGATCCCTGAGAAGCCCCAGCATTTT. It encodes CAIRQIPEKPQHF.